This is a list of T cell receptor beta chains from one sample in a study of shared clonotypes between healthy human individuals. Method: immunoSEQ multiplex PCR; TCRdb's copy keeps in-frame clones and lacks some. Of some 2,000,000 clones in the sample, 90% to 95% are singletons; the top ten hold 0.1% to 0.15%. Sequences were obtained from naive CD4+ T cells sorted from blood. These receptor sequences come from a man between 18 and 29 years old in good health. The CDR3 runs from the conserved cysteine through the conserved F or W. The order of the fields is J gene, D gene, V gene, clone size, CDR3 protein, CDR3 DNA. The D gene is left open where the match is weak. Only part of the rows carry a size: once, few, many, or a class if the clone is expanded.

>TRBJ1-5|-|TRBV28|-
CASSPDRYSNQPQHF
TGTGCCAGCAGTCCCGACAGATATAGCAATCAGCCCCAGCATTTT
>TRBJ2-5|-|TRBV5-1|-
CASSLIGNPQETQYF
TGCGCCAGCAGCTTGATCGGAAACCCCCAAGAGACCCAGTACTTC
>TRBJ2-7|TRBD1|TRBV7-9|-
CASSSQGAVDEQYF
TGTGCCAGCAGCTCACAGGGGGCAGTCGACGAGCAGTACTTC
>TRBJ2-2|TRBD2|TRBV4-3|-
CASSQVGGSSPGELFF
TGCGCCAGCAGCCAAGTGGGCGGGAGTAGCCCCGGGGAGCTGTTTTTT
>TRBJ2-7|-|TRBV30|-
CAWKIKQGPSYEQYF
TGTGCCTGGAAAATCAAACAGGGCCCTTCCTACGAGCAGTACTTC
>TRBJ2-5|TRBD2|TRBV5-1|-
CASSLEAGERETQYF
TGCGCCAGCAGCTTGGAGGCGGGGGAGAGGGAGACCCAGTACTTC
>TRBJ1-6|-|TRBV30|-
CAWSVRGGSPSPLHF
TGTGCCTGGAGTGTACGGGGGGGCTCTCCATCACCCCTCCACTTT
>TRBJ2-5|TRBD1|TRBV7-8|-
CASSLGDRGRGETQYF
TGTGCCAGCAGCTTAGGGGACAGGGGGCGCGGAGAGACCCAGTACTTC
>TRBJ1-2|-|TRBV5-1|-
CASSPRSLYGYTF
TGCGCCAGCAGCCCCAGGTCCCTATATGGCTACACCTTC
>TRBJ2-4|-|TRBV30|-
CAHSYMGIQYF
TGTGCCCATTCCTATATGGGCATTCAGTACTTC
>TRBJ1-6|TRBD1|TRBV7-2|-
CASSLDRGSLHF
TGTGCCAGCAGCTTGGACAGGGGGTCCCTCCACTTT
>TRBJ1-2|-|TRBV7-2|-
CASRLTNHYGYTF
TGTGCCAGCAGACTGACAAATCACTATGGCTACACCTTC
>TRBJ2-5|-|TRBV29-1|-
CSVMTDSRTQYF
TGCAGCGTGATGACAGACTCAAGGACCCAGTACTTC
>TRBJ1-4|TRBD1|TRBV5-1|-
CASSLAGQLNEKLFF
TGCGCCAGCAGCTTGGCGGGACAGCTGAATGAAAAACTGTTTTTT
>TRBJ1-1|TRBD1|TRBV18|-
CASSPRDRGRTILMNTEAFF
TGTGCCAGCTCACCCCGGGACAGGGGGCGAACCATTCTCATGAACACTGAAGCTTTCTTT
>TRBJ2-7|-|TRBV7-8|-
CASSKQGSYEQYF
TGTGCCAGCAGCAAACAGGGTTCCTACGAGCAGTACTTC
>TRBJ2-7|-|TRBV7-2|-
CASSLAPGAGVEQYF
TGTGCCAGCAGCTTAGCGCCGGGGGCAGGGGTCGAGCAGTACTTC
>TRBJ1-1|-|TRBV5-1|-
CASSLAAGNTEAFF
TGCGCCAGCAGCTTGGCGGCAGGGAACACTGAAGCTTTCTTT
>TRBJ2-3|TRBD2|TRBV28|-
CASSLSGGTQYF
TGTGCCAGCAGTTTATCGGGAGGTACGCAGTATTTT
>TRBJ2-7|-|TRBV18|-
CASSPPSSYEQYF
TGTGCCAGCTCACCTCCCTCTTCCTACGAGCAGTACTTC
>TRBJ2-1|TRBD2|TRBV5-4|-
CASSFSLAEYNEQFF
TGTGCCAGCAGCTTTTCGCTAGCGGAATACAATGAGCAGTTCTTC
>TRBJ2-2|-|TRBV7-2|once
CASSLNTGELFF
TGTGCCAGCAGCCTTAACACCGGGGAGCTGTTTTTT
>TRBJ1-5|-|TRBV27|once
CASSLEGVSNQPQHF
TGTGCCAGCAGTTTAGAGGGGGTAAGCAATCAGCCCCAGCATTTT
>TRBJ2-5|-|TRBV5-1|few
CASSSGMARETQYF
TGCGCCAGCAGCTCAGGTATGGCCCGCGAGACCCAGTACTTC
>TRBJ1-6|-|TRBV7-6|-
CASSLEGSSYNSPLHF
TGTGCCAGCAGCTTAGAGGGAAGCTCCTATAATTCACCCCTCCACTTT
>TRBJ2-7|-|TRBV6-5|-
CASTSRRDTPYEQYF
TGTGCCAGCACCTCAAGGCGGGACACCCCCTACGAGCAGTACTTC
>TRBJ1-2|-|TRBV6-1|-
CASSETGRALNYGYTF
TGTGCCAGCAGTGAAACCGGCAGGGCCCTTAACTATGGCTACACCTTC
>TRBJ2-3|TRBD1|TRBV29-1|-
CSVGTGGTDTQYF
TGCAGCGTCGGGACAGGGGGCACAGATACGCAGTATTTT
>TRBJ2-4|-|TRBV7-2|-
CASSLVAGILAKNIQYF
TGTGCCAGCAGCTTAGTTGCGGGGATACTAGCCAAAAACATTCAGTACTTC
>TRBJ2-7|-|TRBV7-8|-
CASSLVPVYEQYF
TGTGCCAGCAGCTTAGTTCCAGTCTACGAGCAGTACTTC
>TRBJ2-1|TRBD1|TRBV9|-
CASSVELGQGYEQFF
TGTGCCAGCAGCGTAGAGTTGGGACAGGGTTATGAGCAGTTCTTC
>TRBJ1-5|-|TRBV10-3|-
CAISEGQGGNQPQHF
TGTGCCATCAGTGAGGGGCAGGGCGGCAATCAGCCCCAGCATTTT
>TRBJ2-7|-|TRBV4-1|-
CASSQVVRATYEQYF
TGCGCCAGCAGCCAAGTTGTCAGGGCCACCTACGAGCAGTACTTC
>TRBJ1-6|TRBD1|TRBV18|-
CASSPGQGANSPLHF
TGTGCCAGCTCACCCGGACAGGGCGCCAATTCACCCCTCCACTTT
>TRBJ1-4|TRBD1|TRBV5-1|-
CASAPITGQVNEKLFF
TGCGCCAGCGCACCCATCACGGGACAGGTTAATGAAAAACTGTTTTTT
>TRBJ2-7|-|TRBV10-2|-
CASSENGGPYEQYF
TGCGCCAGCAGTGAGAATGGGGGACCCTACGAGCAGTACTTC
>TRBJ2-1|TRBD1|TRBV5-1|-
CASSLEAGQGTYNEQFF
TGCGCCAGCAGCTTGGAAGCTGGACAGGGTACCTACAATGAGCAGTTCTTC
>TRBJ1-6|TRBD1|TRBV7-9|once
CASSLGWDSSYNSPLHF
TGTGCCAGCAGCTTAGGTTGGGACAGCTCCTATAATTCACCCCTCCACTTT
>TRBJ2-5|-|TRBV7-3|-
CASSPGTSYQETQYF
TGTGCCAGCAGCCCAGGGACCTCGTACCAAGAGACCCAGTACTTC
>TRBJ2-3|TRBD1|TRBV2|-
CASTLRATGGTDTQYF
TGTGCCAGCACCCTAAGGGCGACAGGGGGCACAGATACGCAGTATTTT
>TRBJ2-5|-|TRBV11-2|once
CASSPGVQETQYF
TGTGCCAGCAGCCCCGGGGTCCAAGAGACCCAGTACTTC
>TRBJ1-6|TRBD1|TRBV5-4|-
CASSLMDRESPLHF
TGTGCCAGCAGCTTGATGGACAGGGAGTCACCCCTCCACTTT
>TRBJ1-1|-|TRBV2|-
CASNPSRKMNTEAFF
TGTGCCAGCAATCCCAGTAGGAAGATGAACACTGAAGCTTTCTTT
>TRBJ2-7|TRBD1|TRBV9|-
CASSPGQVSSYEQYF
TGTGCCAGCAGTCCCGGACAGGTCAGCTCCTACGAGCAGTACTTC
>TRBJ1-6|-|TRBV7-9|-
CASSSTYNSPLHF
TGTGCCAGCAGCTCCACCTATAATTCACCCCTCCACTTT
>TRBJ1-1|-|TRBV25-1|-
CASSESSGRQDEAFF
TGTGCCAGCAGTGAATCGTCAGGGCGTCAAGATGAAGCTTTCTTT
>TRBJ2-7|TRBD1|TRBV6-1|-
CASRTGVGYEQYF
TGTGCCAGCAGGACAGGGGTAGGGTACGAGCAGTACTTC
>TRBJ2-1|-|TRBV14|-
CASSLQTTRATEQFF
TGTGCCAGCAGCCTTCAGACGACTAGGGCGACGGAGCAGTTCTTC
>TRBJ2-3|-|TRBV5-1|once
CASSLGRDTDTQYF
TGCGCCAGCAGCTTAGGCAGAGACACAGATACGCAGTATTTT
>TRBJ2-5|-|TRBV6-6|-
CASSYSRGGGETQYF
TGTGCCAGCAGTTACTCGAGGGGGGGAGGGGAGACCCAGTACTTC
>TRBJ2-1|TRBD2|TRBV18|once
CASSPLSGGSYNEQFF
TGTGCCAGCTCACCACTAAGCGGGGGGTCTTACAATGAGCAGTTCTTC
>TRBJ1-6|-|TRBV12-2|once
CASRGGNSPLHF
TGTGCAAGTAGGGGGGGGAATTCACCCCTCCACTTT
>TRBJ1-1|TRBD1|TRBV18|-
CASSPPMGQTNTEAFF
TGTGCCAGCTCACCACCGATGGGACAGACGAACACTGAAGCTTTCTTT
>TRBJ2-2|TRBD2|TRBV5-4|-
CASSLGAGVNTGELFF
TGTGCCAGCAGCTTGGGAGCGGGAGTGAACACCGGGGAGCTGTTTTTT